Shown below are 18 T cell receptor beta chains from a single sample sequenced in a study of identical twins. TCRdb redid the calling of the 5' RACE reads with MiXCR, one entry per CDR3 protein. The table includes 450,000 or so distinct CDR3 sequences, about 14% detected once. The same sample was also studied in work on yellow fever vaccine responses in identical twins.

Sequenced: CD4+ T cells sorted from blood. The receptors shown here come from a woman between 18 and 30 years old in good health.

There are a few counts of this clonotype. This chain joins TRBV10-2 and TRBJ2-1; D is undetermined. The CDR3 is 14 amino acids. Trimming removed 8 bases from V and 9 bases from J, with 20 bases in between. Per germline, CDR1 WSHSY and CDR2 SAAADI. CDR3 DNA sequence: TGCGCCAGCCTAATGGGGTATAGACGTCGTGAGCAGTTCTTC. Its protein product is CASLMGYRRREQFF.

The CDR3 DNA reads TGCAGTGCTAGAGATTGGGCGGGAGTGAGCGAGCAGTACTTC. Amino acids: CSARDWAGVSEQYF. The genes are TRBV20-1 and TRBJ2-7; 7 nucleotides match TRBD2. Germline CDR1 reads DFQATT; CDR2 reads SNEGSKA (reference sequence). The CDR3 runs 14 residues. V lost 0 bases and J lost 6; bases outside the gene matches: 8.

The chain joins TRBV4-3 to TRBJ2-7; TRBD1 agrees at 9 bases. CDR3 length equals 15 residues. Germline V gives CDR1 LGHNA, CDR2 YSLEER. V trimming: 1 base; J trimming: 2 bases; junction bases outside the gene matches: 3. CDR3 coding DNA: TGCGCCAGCAGCCAAGGACAGGGGGAAACCTACGAGCAGTACTTC. Translation: CASSQGQGETYEQYF.

Details on this clonotype: Here the CDR3 omits its conserved ending phenylalanine or tryptophan, so a read error is the likely source. The chain joins TRBV11-2 to TRBJ2-5, with 8 positions matching TRBD2. V gave up 5 bases and J gave up 2 bases; unmatched junction bases: 7. The CDR3 is made up of 15 amino acids. Looked up from germline, CDR1 is SGHAT and CDR2 is FQNNGV. The CDR3, as DNA: TGTGCCAGCAGCCCTCGACTAGCGAGACAAGAGACCCAGTACCTC. Protein product: CASSPRLARQETQYL.

CDR3 amino acids: CASSLTWDKSSYEQYF. The CDR3 coding sequence is TGCGCCAGCAGCTTGACTTGGGACAAGAGCTCCTACGAGCAGTACTTC. The chain uses TRBV5-1 and TRBJ2-7; a possible D gene is TRBD1 (6 bases). The germline V gene has CDR1 SGHRS and CDR2 YFSETQ. The V end was cut by 1 base, the J end by 0 bases, with 14 bases between. This CDR3 has 16 amino acids. The variable domain in full, completed from reference TRBV5-1 and TRBJ2-7, reads KAGVTQTPRYLIKTRGQQVTLSCSPISGHRSVSWYQQTPGQGLQFLFEYFSETQRNKGNFPGRFSGRQFSNSRSEMNVSTLELGDSALYLCASSLTWDKSSYEQYFGPGTRLTVT.

The table lists this clonotype with a few counts. V gene TRBV5-1 combines with J gene TRBJ2-7; D is undetermined. V dropped 1 base and J dropped 5 bases, with 10 bases sitting between them. Germline lookup yields CDR1 SGHRS and CDR2 YFSETQ. CDR3 size: 13 residues. In DNA, the CDR3 is TGCGCCAGCAGCTTGCTAGGGATCCACGAGCAGTACTTC. It is translated as CASSLLGIHEQYF.

The chain uses TRBV20-1 and TRBJ2-7, with D possibly called TRBD1 or TRBD2 (6 bases each). The V gene's germline CDR1 is DFQATT and CDR2 SNEGSKA (reference sequence). The CDR3 covers 14 residues. Trimming removed 7 bases at V and 1 base at J, with 17 bases between. In nucleotides, the CDR3 is TGCAGTGTCGAAGGGGGGACGGTATCCTACGAGCAGTACTTC. Translating gives CSVEGGTVSYEQYF.

This clonotype was detected ten times or more. The V call is TRBV12-3 or TRBV12-4, the J call TRBJ2-3; 7 nucleotides match TRBD1. Trimming cost V 4 bases and J 1 base; bases outside gene matches: 5. CDR3 length equals 15 residues. The CDR3 DNA reads TGTGCCAGCAGTTCACAGGGGATGGGCACAGATACGCAGTATTTT. Translated, it gives CASSSQGMGTDTQYF.

A word on this clonotype: A much larger clone sits a single nucleotide away, making a read error possible. The chain links TRBV4-1 to TRBJ2-2; D perhaps matches TRBD2 (6 bases). The V gene's germline CDR1 is MGHRA and CDR2 YSYEKL. This CDR3 is built from 16 residues. V was cut by 1 base and J by 6 bases, with 15 bases left in between. CDR3 sequence: CASSQVGGEIAGELFF. CDR3 coding DNA: TGCGCCAGCAGCCAAGTGGGGGGAGAGATCGCCGGGGAGCTGTTTTTT.

Only a few counts were recorded for this clonotype. The chain has TRBV5-1 and TRBJ2-2; tentative D call: TRBD1 (6 bases). Germline CDR1 is SGHRS and CDR2 is YFSETQ. CDR3 size: 15 residues. The germline V and J ends were trimmed by 1 base and 1 base, with 8 bases remaining between them. CDR3 sequence reads: CASSLPGQNTGELFF. CDR3 coding DNA: TGCGCCAGCAGCTTGCCGGGACAGAACACCGGGGAGCTGTTTTTT.

At least ten counts were recorded for this clonotype. This chain connects TRBV5-1 to TRBJ2-1, with 7 bases that match TRBD2. Germline V gives CDR1 SGHRS, CDR2 YFSETQ. V was pared by 0 bases and J by 1 base, with 4 bases of the junction left unmatched. This CDR3 region has 16 residues. The CDR3 sequence is CASSLEASGSYNEQFF. CDR3 nucleotide sequence: TGCGCCAGCAGCTTGGAGGCTAGCGGATCCTACAATGAGCAGTTCTTC.

This clonotype has only a few counts. V usage is TRBV20-1 and J usage is TRBJ2-2, with 7 bases matching TRBD2. Germline V gene lookup returns CDR1 DFQATT and CDR2 SNEGSKA (reference sequence). V dropped 3 bases and J dropped 5; count of bases not matched to a gene: 3. This CDR3 region has 13 residues. The CDR3 sequence is CSARVSGTGELFF. The CDR3 nucleotides read TGCAGTGCTAGGGTTAGCGGGACCGGGGAGCTGTTTTTT.

V usage is TRBV5-1 and J usage is TRBJ2-7, with D maybe TRBD2 (7 bases). This CDR3 is built from 16 residues. The germline V and J ends were trimmed by 0 bases and 1 base, with 14 bases remaining between them. CDR1 and CDR2 (germline): SGHRS, YFSETQ. The CDR3 protein is CASSLESGGNSYEQYF. Written as DNA, the CDR3 is TGCGCCAGCAGCTTGGAATCGGGGGGCAATTCCTACGAGCAGTACTTC.

The chain links TRBV6-2 or TRBV6-3 to TRBJ1-1, with a weak D call TRBD1 (5 bases). CDR3 length: 14 residues. Germline CDR1 and CDR2: MNHEY and SVGEGT. The V gene lost 10 bases and the J gene lost 2 bases, with 17 bases spanning the gap. For the CDR3, the DNA is TGTGCCATAAGGCGGGGGACTACTAACACTGAAGCTTTCTTT. Amino acids: CAIRRGTTNTEAFF.

As for this clonotype: This clone may be a read error of a much larger clone one base away. The final CDR3 position lacks the conserved phenylalanine or tryptophan, pointing to a likely read error. V is TRBV20-1 and J is TRBJ2-3; unclear D gene. The CDR3 has 11 amino acids. Between the trimmed V and J ends, which lost 3 bases and 4 bases, there was a span of 5 bases. The germline gives CDR1 DFQATT, CDR2 SNEGSKA (reference sequence). CDR3 residues: CSASHPDTQYI. CDR3 in DNA: TGCAGTGCTAGTCACCCAGATACGCAGTATATT.

The chain recombines TRBV20-1 with TRBJ1-2; no clear D. The V end was cut by 3 bases, the J end by 6 bases, with 2 bases between. This CDR3 is built from 9 residues. Germline assignment: CDR1 DFQATT and CDR2 SNEGSKA (reference sequence). DNA of the CDR3: TGCAGTGCTAGCCATGGCTACACCTTC. Amino acids: CSASHGYTF.

The table lists this clonotype with a few counts. The chain links TRBV20-1 to TRBJ2-3, with 9 bases identical to TRBD2. CDR1 DFQATT and CDR2 SNEGSKA come from the germline V gene (reference sequence). The trim removed 7 bases at V and 1 base at J, leaving 0 bases unmatched. CDR3 length: 12 amino acids. This chain's CDR3 is CSVAGGTDTQYF. Here the CDR3 DNA reads TGCAGTGTAGCGGGAGGCACAGATACGCAGTATTTT.

This rearrangement joins TRBV4-1 to TRBJ2-5; D gene ambiguous. Trimming left V 1 base short and J 5 bases short, with 8 bases between. Germline loops: CDR1 MGHRA, CDR2 YSYEKL. CDR3 length: 13 amino acids. CDR3 in amino acids: CASSQVITETQYF. DNA of the CDR3: TGCGCCAGCAGCCAAGTAATCACGGAGACCCAGTACTTC.